This TCR beta chain was observed in a study of shared clonotypes between healthy human individuals. At the level of the study: The donors, two women and three men, were aged 18 to 49.

Clones were sequenced by immunoSEQ multiplex PCR, and TCRdb holds only the in-frame ones, with some missing. The sample holds some 690,000 clones, 80% to 95% seen once. Details on this clone: Other DNA sequences in the same sample also yield this CDR3.

The CDR3 totals 14 residues. V dropped 5 bases and J dropped 2; count of bases not matched to a gene: 3. Germline V gene lookup returns CDR1 MNHEY and CDR2 SMNVEV (reference sequence). The receptor was isolated from a man aged 18-30 years in good health. Some clones in this sample may be carry-over from other donors' samples. The sample taken for sequencing was memory CD8+ T cells from PBMCs. Noted subset: CD45RO+ cells pooled with CCR7-negative TemRA cells. The chain joins TRBV27 to TRBJ2-1; TRBD1 matches 7 bases. The CDR3 DNA reads as TGTGCCAGCAGTCTACAGGGGACCTACAATGAGCAGTTCTTC. This gives the protein CASSLQGTYNEQFF.